The clone carrying this T cell receptor beta chain was detected a few times. What it binds is not known. The data derive from a study of breast tumors, draining lymph nodes, adjacent tissues. Breast cancer patients provided tissue from their axillary draining lymph nodes. Study-wide findings and caveats: Most tumor T cells seemingly derive from lymph node, then expand in tumor. Tumor TCR diversity was below lymph nodes but above nontumor tissue.

Each CDR3 protein is one row after TCRdb ran MiXCR on the multiplex PCR reads. Among about 130,000 distinct CDR3 sequences, approximately 20% were seen once, and the ten largest hold just over 2.5%. V shed 4 bases and J shed 4 bases, with 17 bases lying between them. Germline V CDR1 and CDR2: SGHNT, YYREEE (reference sequence). There are 16 residues in the CDR3. The sample comprised axillary lymph node tissue. The sequence was obtained from a female donor with breast cancer. Some clones in this sample may be carry-over from other donors' samples. The rearrangement uses TRBV5-4 and TRBJ2-2; D may be TRBD2 (6 bases). The DNA for the CDR3 is TGTGCCAGCAGCGGGGGACCTGTGGGGGGCACCGGGGAGCTGTTTTTT. It translates to CASSGGPVGGTGELFF.